The present TCR beta chain was sequenced within a study of OX40 agonist ivuxolimab in advanced cancers. On the study more broadly: Aged about 20 to 80 with a mean of about 60 years, they were around 85% male. Study-wide results and caveats: Among the lowest levels of clonal expansion were found in partial responders at 0.1-3.0 mg/kg.

Measured with immunoSEQ multiplex PCR; TCRdb has only the in-frame clones, and not every one. Of about 120,000 clones detected, 80% to 90% appear once; the ten largest clones hold around 0.53%. About this clone: The target antigen is unknown.

The CDR3 covers 14 residues. Trimming removed 5 bases from V and 1 base from J; junction bases left unmatched: 4. Per the germline V gene, CDR1 is SEHNR and CDR2 is FQNEAQ (reference sequence). This clonotype was obtained from an adult with an advanced solid tumor such as melanoma, head and neck, liver or kidney cancer. This specimen consisted of CD4+ or CD8+ T cells sorted from blood, obtained in a trial of the OX40 agonist ivuxolimab. This chain joins TRBV7-9 and TRBJ2-5; TRBD1 matches at 7 bases. The CDR3 spells CASSLGTVQETQYF. Here the CDR3 DNA reads TGTGCCAGCAGCCTCGGGACAGTCCAAGAGACCCAGTACTTC.